The 22 T cell receptor beta chains presented below share a single source sample, sequenced in a study of CD8 T cells in Susac syndrome. Roughly 0.45 to 1 ug RNA was reverse transcribed with random hexamers. Via MiXCR, TCRdb re-called the immunoSEQ multiplex PCR reads, giving one row per CDR3 protein. The sample records more than 95,000 distinct CDR3 sequences, 90% to 95% being singletons. Sample: CD4+ T cells from PBMCs. The receptors stem from a human donor with multiple sclerosis.

The chain employs TRBV30 and TRBJ2-1; D uncertain. Trimming removed 0 bases from V and 14 bases from J, with 14 bases in between. The CDR3 covers 12 residues. The germline V gene has CDR1 GTSNPN and CDR2 SVGIG (reference sequence). CDR3 sequence (DNA): TGTGCCTGGAGTGTAAATGCGTATATGGAGTTCTTC. This codes for CAWSVNAYMEFF. Complete variable domain (other parts from reference TRBV30 and TRBJ2-1): SQTIHQWPATLVQPVGSPLSLECTVEGTSNPNLYWYRQAAGRGLQLLFYSVGIGQISSEVPQNLSASRPQDRQFILSSKKLLLSDSGFYLCAWSVNAYMEFFGPGTRLTVL.

This clonotype was recorded only once. The CDR3 region is CASSPPGHHNEQFF. The DNA for the CDR3 is TGTGCCAGCAGCCCGCCGGGACACCACAATGAGCAGTTCTTC. This chain connects TRBV9 to TRBJ2-1; maybe TRBD1 (6 bases). The CDR3 has 14 amino acids. Germline lookup yields CDR1 SGDLS and CDR2 YYNGEE. Trimming took 4 bases from V and 5 from J, leaving 13 bases between them.

CDR3 protein: CAWSVPTEGNEKLFF. The DNA of the CDR3 is TGTGCCTGGAGTGTACCGACGGAGGGTAATGAAAAACTGTTTTTT. The rearrangement links TRBV30 to TRBJ1-4, with D unclear. The CDR3 extends over 15 amino acids. The germline V gene has CDR1 GTSNPN and CDR2 SVGIG (reference sequence). With 0 bases removed from V and 4 bases from J, the gap between germline ends came to 12 bases.

This clonotype was recorded once. J is TRBJ1-6 and V is TRBV30, with 7 bases identical to TRBD1. J was trimmed by 3 bases and V by 1 base; bases with no gene match: 6. The V gene's germline CDR1 is GTSNPN and CDR2 SVGIG (reference sequence). The CDR3 sequence is 16 residues long. The CDR3 is CAWSARTGHYNSPLHF. DNA for the CDR3: TGTGCCTGGAGTGCCAGGACAGGTCACTATAATTCACCCCTCCACTTT.

The V gene is TRBV7-2, the J gene TRBJ1-1; no clear D gene. V lost 5 bases, J lost 2 bases, and 12 bases lay in between. CDR3 size: 14 residues. The germline CDR1 and CDR2 sequences are SGHTA and FQGNSA. In DNA, the CDR3 is TGTGCCAGCAGCCCGGCCGTCTCTAACACTGAAGCTTTCTTT. It specifies CASSPAVSNTEAFF.

This clonotype has just one count. This chain connects TRBV4-2 to TRBJ2-1, with 10 bases lining up with TRBD2. The trim removed 1 base at V and 3 bases at J, leaving 3 bases unmatched. The CDR3 sequence is 16 residues long. Germline loops: CDR1 LGHNA, CDR2 YNFKEQ. The CDR3 nucleotides read TGTGCCAGCAGCCAAGGTTGGACTAGCGGCTACAATGAGCAGTTCTTC. Translation gives CASSQGWTSGYNEQFF.

The V gene is TRBV28, the J gene TRBJ2-1, with 9 bases aligning to TRBD2. V shed 3 bases, J shed 9 bases, and the junction held 9 bases outside the gene matches. Germline values: CDR1 MDHEN, CDR2 SYDVKM. This CDR3 has 15 amino acids. CDR3 in DNA: TGTGCCAGCAGTTTGACTAGCGGACACACACGTGAGCAGTTCTTC. This codes for CASSLTSGHTREQFF.

The gene calls are TRBV5-1 and TRBJ1-2; D gene unclear. Germline V CDR1 and CDR2: SGHRS, YFSETQ. The CDR3 has 15 amino acids. V dropped 4 bases and J dropped 6 bases, with 19 bases sitting between them. As DNA, the CDR3 is TGCGCCAGCAGCCCCAAACAGAGGGCCAACGATGGCTACACCTTC. Translation gives CASSPKQRANDGYTF. Filled out from reference TRBV5-1 and TRBJ1-2, the complete variable domain reads KAGVTQTPRYLIKTRGQQVTLSCSPISGHRSVSWYQQTPGQGLQFLFEYFSETQRNKGNFPGRFSGRQFSNSRSEMNVSTLELGDSALYLCASSPKQRANDGYTFGSGTRLTVV.

This clonotype was detected only once. This chain joins TRBV12-5 and TRBJ1-1; possible D gene TRBD1, 5 bases. Germline V gene data show CDR1 as LGHNT and CDR2 as FRNRAP. The germline V and J ends were trimmed by 0 bases and 5 bases, with 16 bases remaining between them. The CDR3 contains 16 residues. As DNA, the CDR3 is TGTGCTAGTGGTTTGGTAGATGGGGGGTATAGGACTGAAGCTTTCTTT. Translated: CASGLVDGGYRTEAFF.

The chain has TRBV20-1 and TRBJ1-2; no clear D gene. The CDR3 spans 15 residues. In germline, CDR1 is DFQATT, CDR2 SNEGSKA (reference sequence). V lost 5 bases and J 5 bases, leaving 21 bases between the germline ends. The CDR3 spells CSAGERVGSTYGYTF. In DNA, the CDR3 is TGCAGTGCTGGGGAGCGGGTGGGCTCTACTTATGGCTACACCTTC.

This chain joins TRBV12-3 or TRBV12-4 and TRBJ2-1, with no clear D. V lost 1 base, J lost 9 bases, and 7 bases lay in between. This CDR3 comprises 12 residues. The CDR3 sequence is CASSLDGGEQFF. The DNA for the CDR3 is TGTGCCAGCAGTTTAGACGGCGGTGAGCAGTTCTTC.

The chain links TRBV7-9 to TRBJ2-1; D not resolved. Trimming took 6 bases from V and 2 from J, leaving 17 bases between them. Germline V CDR1 and CDR2: SEHNR, FQNEAQ (reference sequence). The CDR3 covers 16 residues. CDR3 nucleotides: TGTGCCAGCAGTTCCCCGGGCGACCCCACCTACAATGAGCAGTTCTTC. Encoded protein: CASSSPGDPTYNEQFF.

The chain uses TRBV6-1 and TRBJ1-5; perhaps TRBD1 as D (5 bases). The germline V and J ends were trimmed by 2 bases and 5 bases, with 10 bases remaining between them. Germline V CDR1 and CDR2: MNHNS, SASEGT. The CDR3 spans 14 residues. The CDR3 loop reads CASSENLGHQPQHF. As DNA, the CDR3 is TGTGCCAGCAGTGAAAATCTGGGGCATCAGCCCCAGCATTTT.

The rearrangement joins TRBV12-3 or TRBV12-4 to TRBJ2-3, with a possible D match to TRBD2 (6 bases). CDR3 length: 18 residues. V lost 2 bases and J 0 bases, leaving 18 bases between the germline ends. CDR3 residues: CASSLRSMVAASTDTQYF. The DNA for the CDR3 is TGTGCCAGCAGTTTAAGGAGTATGGTAGCGGCTAGCACAGATACGCAGTATTTT.

J is TRBJ2-3 and V is TRBV20-1; TRBD2 matches 13 bases. CDR1 is DFQATT and CDR2 is SNEGSKA in the germline V gene (reference sequence). The CDR3 covers 15 residues. With 5 bases clipped from V and 2 bases from J, the junction kept 4 bases outside the gene matches. The CDR3 is CSAGGLAGNTDTQYF. The CDR3 DNA sequence: TGCAGTGCTGGGGGACTAGCGGGGAACACAGATACGCAGTATTTT.

The chain combines TRBV6-5 with TRBJ2-1, with 7 bases fitting TRBD2. Trimming cost V 10 bases and J 4 bases; bases outside gene matches: 10. CDR1 and CDR2 from the germline V gene are MNHEY and SVGAGI. This CDR3 comprises 14 residues. The CDR3 region is CATSRGGPYNEQFF. CDR3 bases: TGTGCCACCTCTCGCGGGGGTCCTTACAATGAGCAGTTCTTC.

This chain's CDR3 is CSASLNYRDEQFF. The CDR3 bases are TGCAGTGCTAGTCTGAACTACAGGGATGAGCAGTTCTTC. V and J are TRBV20-1 and TRBJ2-1; possibly TRBD1 for D (6 bases). The CDR3 sequence is 13 residues long. From germline, CDR1 is DFQATT and CDR2 SNEGSKA (reference sequence). Trimming left V 3 bases short and J 8 bases short, with 14 bases between.

The chain has TRBV14 and TRBJ1-6; D not resolved. The ends were cut back, 3 bases at V and 10 bases at J, with 7 bases in the middle. Germline V CDR1 and CDR2: SGHDN, FVKESK. The CDR3 is 12 residues long. The CDR3 loop is CASSHGSSPLHF. Here the CDR3 DNA reads TGTGCCAGCAGCCATGGAAGCTCACCCCTCCACTTT.

The rearrangement uses TRBV29-1 and TRBJ1-1, with TRBD1 matching 9 bases. The CDR3 has 15 amino acids. V trimming: 6 bases; J trimming: 5 bases; junction bases outside the gene matches: 13. Germline assignment: CDR1 SQVTM and CDR2 ANQGSEA. Here the CDR3 reads CSVDPGTGWGTEAFF. The CDR3 DNA reads as TGCAGCGTCGATCCCGGGACAGGGTGGGGAACTGAAGCTTTCTTT.

This chain joins TRBV18 and TRBJ1-2; no reliable D call. In germline, CDR1 is KGHSH, CDR2 LQKENI. Trimming stripped 3 bases from V and 3 bases from J, with 8 bases between. The CDR3 loop spans 13 amino acids. CDR3 DNA sequence: TGTGCCAGCTCACCCGAGCTCGACTATGGCTACACCTTC. Amino acid sequence: CASSPELDYGYTF.

The V and J genes are TRBV20-1 and TRBJ2-7, with D hard to call. This CDR3 is built from 11 residues. Trimming left V 7 bases short and J 0 bases short, with 7 bases between. The V gene's germline CDR1 is DFQATT and CDR2 SNEGSKA (reference sequence). The CDR3 loop is CSVWSSYEQYF. CDR3 bases: TGCAGTGTCTGGAGCTCCTACGAGCAGTACTTC.

This clonotype was found a few times. The chain uses TRBV18 and TRBJ1-2; no clear D gene. Trimming pared 3 bases from V and 3 bases from J, leaving 8 bases between. CDR1 KGHSH and CDR2 LQKENI come from the germline V gene. This CDR3 is 13 amino acids long. Written as DNA, the CDR3 is TGTGCCAGCTCACCTCCGGGTGACTATGGCTACACCTTC. Its translation is CASSPPGDYGYTF.